Included here is one T cell receptor (beta chain) sequence, with context. What antigen it recognizes has not been identified. No base-level quality is on record; no much larger clone is a single base apart. The CDR3, from cysteine to phenylalanine, totals 13 residues. This entry keeps only the CDR3 DNA: 39 bases, framed from base 1. V sheds 7 bases and J sheds 7 bases, leaving 11 bases between their ends. The immunoSEQ Assay was used to sequence TCRbeta CDR3 regions. After extraction, genomic DNA underwent amplification by bias-controlled multiplex PCR, followed by high-throughput sequencing. The authors' analysis ran thus. Collapsing and filtering of sequences were performed to quantify the absolute abundance of each unique TCRbeta CDR3 region. Usable DNA was measured by amplifying reference genes present in all nucleated cells, and TCRbeta template counts were normalized to that usable DNA to estimate T cell fraction. Repertoire TCRs were annotated as SARS-CoV-2-specific when V gene, CDR3 amino acid sequence and J gene were exactly matched to a known reactive TCR set. The reference SARS-CoV-2 TCR set came from MIRA and was filtered for enrichment in COVID-19-positive ImmuneCODE repertoires, removing public or cross-reactive TCRs. Based on the MIRA antigens, annotated TCRs were further analysed at the level of specific ORF or position within ORF. Breadth was defined as the number of annotated unique rearrangements divided by the total number of unique productive rearrangements, and depth was defined as the summed frequency of the annotated unique rearrangements. Two-sided Wilcoxon rank-sum tests were used to compare TCR breadth between groups. TCRdb holds this immuneACCESS table with in-frame rearrangements only. Some clones are missing; in checked studies, unresolved V genes explain under half, and the rest has no known cause. That table furnishes V, J and clone size, whereas the DNA furnished D and trimming. This sample has a few hundred thousand clones in its table, and around nine tenths of those were observed once. The ten largest clones take up around 3.5% of the sample.

This entry belongs to a study of Ad26.COV2.S vaccination and SARS-CoV-2 variants (dated by TCRdb to the early 2020s). In terms of the full investigation: Vaccine-arm donors came from COV1001, a multicentre, randomized, double-blind, placebo-controlled phase I-IIa trial of Ad26.COV2.S in healthy adults. TCRbeta repertoire sequencing was used to assess the specificity and breadth of SARS-CoV-2-reactive T cell receptors after Ad26.COV2.S vaccination. Ad26.COV2.S was given intramuscularly at 5x10^10 or 1x10^11 viral particles, as a single shot or as two shots 56 days apart. A total of approximately 30 samples were included in the TCR-sequenced set, comprising about 20 Ad26.COV2.S vaccine recipients, 5 placebo recipients and 8 SARS-CoV-2 convalescent individuals. Participants in the trial were split at random into five groups of five each, receiving low-dose or high-dose Ad26.COV2.S once or twice, or else placebo on both occasions. Investigators did not know the trial group allocation while performing experiments and assessing outcomes.

The full study reports these points: Compared with placebo recipients, Ad26.COV2.S recipients showed higher spike-specific TCR breadth (P = 0.0014). According to the authors, total T cell responses may have been underestimated by the TCR breadth and depth analyses. The study lacked the statistical power to compare responses across vaccine doses or regimens. After vaccination, spike-specific CD8+ and CD4+ T cell responses were reported to show substantial breadth. Vaccine and placebo recipients had similar non-spike TCR breadth, a finding consistent with the vaccine containing only spike.

The treatment or condition label, read with the paper, signifies: around 19 received Ad26.COV2.S at low or high dose, single or two shots; roughly five received placebo; per-sample allocation not given. For vaccine and placebo recipients, repertoires were sequenced using samples collected on day 63 after the first injection. Between 29 July and 7 August 2020, Cohort 1b enrolled 20 to 30 adults aged 18-55 years at one site in Boston, USA. Ad26.COV2.S consisted of a replication-incompetent adenovirus type 26 vector by which a prefusion-stabilized SARS-CoV-2 spike protein from the original Wuhan strain was expressed.

The sample was peripheral blood, taken in a trial of Ad26.COV2.S vaccine versus placebo. The TCR was taken from a person aged 18-60 years who received the Ad26.COV2.S COVID-19 vaccine or a placebo. The chain was built from TRBV12-3 or TRBV12-4 and TRBJ1-6, with the D gene too uncertain to name. Read as DNA, the sequence is TGTGCCAGCACCGTCGCGTTAAATTCACCCCTCCACTTT. Its amino acids are CASTVALNSPLHF.